The 27 T cell receptor beta chains below were found in one sample sequenced in a study of cytomegalovirus exposure and HLA in healthy donors. PCR primers comprised 60 Vbeta and 13 Jbeta primers. Repertoires were generated with immunoSEQ multiplex PCR, while TCRdb's copy carries only in-frame clones and drops some. The top ten clones hold under 2.5% of a sample with some 190,000 clones, more than 65% of them seen once. Material for sequencing was PBMCs. The receptors come from a woman aged 30 to 39 in good health and CMV-seropositive.

The chain joins TRBV19 to TRBJ2-1, with 12 bases aligning to TRBD2. Trimming at V came to 4 bases and at J to 6 bases, leaving 7 bases not matched to a gene. The V gene's germline CDR1 is LNHDA and CDR2 SQIVND (reference sequence). CDR3 size: 16 residues. DNA of the CDR3: TGTGCCAGTAGTAGTTCTAGCGGGGGGGTTCGCAATGAGCAGTTCTTC. Translated, it gives CASSSSSGGVRNEQFF.

The rearrangement links TRBV4-1 to TRBJ2-7; 7 nucleotides line up with TRBD2. Germline V gene lookup returns CDR1 MGHRA and CDR2 YSYEKL. CDR3 length: 13 amino acids. J gave up 6 bases and V 0 bases, and 2 bases lay outside the gene matches. DNA of the CDR3: TGCGCCAGCAGCCAAGACGGGGGGACCGAGCAGTACTTC. Protein product: CASSQDGGTEQYF.

This sequence joins TRBV14 and TRBJ1-1, with 10 bases fitting TRBD1. The CDR3 runs 15 residues. V lost 4 bases, J lost 4 bases, and 6 bases stayed unmatched. Germline loops: CDR1 SGHDN, CDR2 FVKESK. CDR3 sequence reads: CASSRDRGAGTEAFF. In DNA, the CDR3 is TGTGCCAGCAGCCGGGACAGGGGTGCCGGCACTGAAGCTTTCTTT.

The chain carries TRBV11-2 and TRBJ2-7, with 9 bases lining up with TRBD2. The germline gives CDR1 SGHAT, CDR2 FQNNGV. The CDR3 length is 17 residues. The V gene end was trimmed by 1 base and the J gene end by 2 bases; junction bases not matched to a gene: 9. The CDR3 DNA follows: TGTGCCAGCAGCTTAGTTCCAACTAGCGGGTGGACCTACGAGCAGTACTTC. Translating it yields CASSLVPTSGWTYEQYF.

V gene TRBV7-2 combines with J gene TRBJ2-7, with 8 positions matching TRBD2. The trim removed 3 bases at V and 9 bases at J, leaving 10 bases unmatched. This CDR3 comprises 14 residues. Germline values: CDR1 SGHTA, CDR2 FQGNSA. CDR3 in DNA: TGTGCCAGCAGCTTGAGCGGGGGCCCCCAGGGGCAGTACTTC. Translating gives CASSLSGGPQGQYF.

This clone was detected only a few times. The gene calls are TRBV2 and TRBJ1-3, with no clear D. Germline V CDR1 and CDR2: SNHLY, FYNNEI. V was shortened by 7 bases and J by 7 bases, with 14 bases between the two germline ends. The CDR3 runs to 13 residues. CDR3 coding DNA: TGTGCCAGCACCCTCAGAGGAGGGAACACCATATATTTT. Amino acids: CASTLRGGNTIYF.

This chain connects TRBV5-1 to TRBJ2-1; 8 bases align to TRBD2. Germline V gives CDR1 SGHRS, CDR2 YFSETQ. CDR3 length equals 15 residues. After removal of 0 bases from V and 3 bases from J, the junction contained 2 bases not matched to a gene. The CDR3 reads CASSLDGGDYNEQFF. CDR3 in DNA: TGCGCCAGCAGCTTGGACGGGGGGGACTACAATGAGCAGTTCTTC.

V usage is TRBV7-9 and J usage is TRBJ1-4, with 7 nucleotides matching TRBD1. In germline, CDR1 is SEHNR, CDR2 FQNEAQ (reference sequence). The ends lost 6 bases at V and 5 bases at J; junction bases unmatched: 9. This CDR3 region has 15 residues. The CDR3 here is CASSSQEGANEKLFF. Here the CDR3 DNA reads TGTGCCAGCAGTTCTCAGGAGGGGGCGAATGAAAAACTGTTTTTT.

With regard to this clone: One end of the junction fails to match germline, which may point to a read error. Other nucleotide sequences from this sample produce the same CDR3. The chain uses TRBV12-5 and TRBJ2-3; 8 bases fit TRBD1. The CDR3 sequence is 14 residues long. The germline CDR1 and CDR2 sequences are LGHNT and FRNRAP. Written as DNA, the CDR3 is TGCGCTAGTGGTTCAGGGGGCGGCACAGATACGCAGTATTTT. Translated, it gives CASGSGGGTDTQYF.

V is TRBV4-1 and J is TRBJ1-3, with D unresolved. Trimming shortened V by 2 bases and J by 1 base, and 9 bases separated the two germline ends. The germline V gene has CDR1 MGHRA and CDR2 YSYEKL. The CDR3 is 15 amino acids. CDR3 in amino acids: CASSQNARSGNTIYF. The CDR3 DNA follows: TGCGCCAGCAGCCAAAACGCCCGGTCTGGAAACACCATATATTTT.

In its sample, this clone was seen a few times. V usage is TRBV18 and J usage is TRBJ2-5; a possible D gene is TRBD1 (6 bases). The germline V gene has CDR1 KGHSH and CDR2 LQKENI. This CDR3 is 16 amino acids long. Trimming stripped 5 bases from V and 1 base from J, with 17 bases between. The CDR3 protein is CASSNFNDRSQETQYF. The CDR3 nucleotides are TGTGCCAGCTCAAATTTTAATGACAGGAGCCAAGAGACCCAGTACTTC.

This rearrangement joins TRBV4-1 to TRBJ1-2; unclear D gene. This CDR3 has 14 amino acids. V was shortened by 0 bases and J by 8 bases, with 13 bases between the two germline ends. Germline V gives CDR1 MGHRA, CDR2 YSYEKL. The CDR3 here is CASSQETELRGYTF. The CDR3 coding sequence is TGCGCCAGCAGCCAAGAAACCGAGTTGAGGGGCTACACCTTC.

V is TRBV5-8 and J is TRBJ1-5, with 8 bases identical to TRBD1. There are 15 residues in the CDR3. Germline CDR1 is SGHTS and CDR2 is YDEGEE. The V gene end was trimmed by 4 bases and the J gene end by 2 bases; junction bases not matched to a gene: 5. In DNA form, the CDR3 reads TGTGCCAGCAGCGCTGGACAGGGTGGCAATCAGCCCCAGCATTTT. Amino acids: CASSAGQGGNQPQHF.

This chain links TRBV19 with TRBJ2-3, with TRBD2 as a possible D gene (6 bases). V was pared by 5 bases and J by 0 bases, with 9 bases between. The germline V gene encodes CDR1 LNHDA and CDR2 SQIVND (reference sequence). This CDR3 comprises 14 residues. The CDR3 is CASSRLGSTDTQYF. In DNA, the CDR3 is TGTGCCAGTAGTCGACTAGGTAGCACAGATACGCAGTATTTT.

This clone came up a few times. The chain has TRBV9 and TRBJ1-1; D remains ambiguous. CDR3 length equals 13 residues. Germline CDR1 reads SGDLS; CDR2 reads YYNGEE. The germline V and J ends were trimmed by 0 bases and 3 bases, with 6 bases remaining between them. CDR3 sequence: CASSVERDTEAFF. The DNA for the CDR3 is TGTGCCAGCAGCGTAGAGCGGGACACTGAAGCTTTCTTT.

The rearrangement links TRBV15 to TRBJ1-2, with D perhaps TRBD1 (6 bases). There are 16 residues in the CDR3. V was trimmed by 1 base and J by 4 bases, leaving 16 bases between them. From germline, CDR1 is LNHNV and CDR2 YYDKDF (reference sequence). CDR3 DNA: TGTGCCACCAGCAGAGGGACAGCGGGGGTCAGCTATGGCTACACCTTC. Translation: CATSRGTAGVSYGYTF.

In DNA form, the CDR3 reads TGTGCCAGCAGTCCTTCAGCGTCCAAAGAGACCCAGTACTTC. Protein: CASSPSASKETQYF. This rearrangement joins TRBV28 to TRBJ2-5; no clear D gene. CDR3 length equals 14 residues. V was cut by 5 bases and J by 3 bases, with 13 bases left in between. CDR1 and CDR2 from the germline V gene are MDHEN and SYDVKM.

This chain uses TRBV7-2 with TRBJ2-5; 10 bases match TRBD1. V trimming: 3 bases; J trimming: 2 bases; junction bases outside the gene matches: 6. CDR3 size: 16 residues. Germline CDR1 reads SGHTA; CDR2 reads FQGNSA. CDR3 loop: CASSFSGTGVQETQYF. CDR3 nucleotide sequence: TGTGCCAGCAGCTTCTCCGGGACAGGGGTTCAAGAGACCCAGTACTTC.

The J gene is TRBJ2-7, the V gene TRBV4-2, with 7 positions matching TRBD1. The CDR3 is 15 amino acids. Germline assignment: CDR1 LGHNA and CDR2 YNFKEQ. V was pared by 5 bases and J by 3 bases, with 10 bases of the junction left unmatched. The CDR3 reads CASSSHRDSLYEQYF. DNA of the CDR3: TGTGCCAGCAGCTCGCACCGGGACAGCCTCTACGAGCAGTACTTC.

The chain uses TRBV4-1 and TRBJ2-5; maybe TRBD1 (6 bases). The CDR3 totals 14 residues. The V gene's germline CDR1 is MGHRA and CDR2 YSYEKL. V lost 2 bases and J lost 5, with 12 bases in between. The DNA of the CDR3 is TGCGCCAGCAGCCAATACAGGGATCGGGAGACCCAGTACTTC. This encodes CASSQYRDRETQYF.

The chain is built from TRBV28 and TRBJ2-3, with 8 bases fitting TRBD1. Per the germline V gene, CDR1 is MDHEN and CDR2 is SYDVKM. Trimming took 2 bases from V and 6 from J; bases not matched to a gene: 7. This CDR3 is built from 15 residues. As DNA, the CDR3 is TGTGCCAGCAGTTTAGGCGGCAGGGGGCCTGATACGCAGTATTTT. Protein product: CASSLGGRGPDTQYF. Full variable domain (remainder filled in from reference TRBV28 and TRBJ2-3): DVKVTQSSRYLVKRTGEKVFLECVQDMDHENMFWYRQDPGLGLRLIYFSYDVKMKEKGDIPEGYSVSREKKERFSLILESASTNQTSMYLCASSLGGRGPDTQYFGPGTRLTVL.

This chain uses TRBV6-6 with TRBJ2-1, with 9 bases aligning to TRBD1. In germline, CDR1 is MNHNY, CDR2 SVGAGI (reference sequence). The J segment lost 7 bases and the V segment lost 2 bases, leaving 3 bases of the junction unmatched. The CDR3 has 14 residues. CDR3 region: CASSYKGQGNEQFF. The CDR3 DNA sequence: TGTGCCAGCAGTTACAAGGGACAGGGAAATGAGCAGTTCTTC.

The chain uses TRBV9 and TRBJ1-3; TRBD1 matches at 8 bases. Germline trimming cut 3 bases from V and 4 bases from J; bases unmatched to any gene: 9. CDR1 is SGDLS and CDR2 is YYNGEE in the germline V gene. The CDR3 extends over 16 amino acids. CDR3 nucleotide sequence: TGTGCCAGCAGCGCTGGACCCAGGGGGCTCGGAAACACCATATATTTT. This sequence encodes CASSAGPRGLGNTIYF.

In this sample, this clone turned up once. The chain is built from TRBV11-3 and TRBJ2-1; 7 nucleotides match TRBD2. Germline CDR1 is SGHNT and CDR2 is YENEEA. V lost 5 bases to trimming and J lost 4 bases; unmatched junction nucleotides: 14. The CDR3 runs 17 residues. The chain's CDR3 is CASSARTGGALYNEQFF. The CDR3, as DNA: TGTGCCAGCAGCGCTCGGACGGGAGGAGCACTTTACAATGAGCAGTTCTTC.

V and J are TRBV4-2 and TRBJ2-7, with TRBD2 as a possible D gene (5 bases). The CDR3 spans 17 residues. The germline V gene encodes CDR1 LGHNA and CDR2 YNFKEQ. Trimming removed 0 bases from V and 3 bases from J, with 18 bases in between. The CDR3 sequence: CASSQDSYGRVGYEQYF. As DNA, the CDR3 is TGTGCCAGCAGCCAAGATTCGTATGGGCGGGTCGGCTACGAGCAGTACTTC.

The chain joins TRBV5-1 to TRBJ1-2, with 8 bases lining up with TRBD1. Unmatched junction bases numbered 3, after V lost 4 bases and J lost 1 base. This CDR3 is 14 amino acids long. Germline V lookup: CDR1 SGHRS, CDR2 YFSETQ. The CDR3 is CASSAQGVNYGYTF. For the CDR3, the DNA is TGCGCCAGCAGCGCACAGGGGGTTAACTATGGCTACACCTTC. Drawing the rest from reference TRBV5-1 and TRBJ1-2, the complete variable domain is KAGVTQTPRYLIKTRGQQVTLSCSPISGHRSVSWYQQTPGQGLQFLFEYFSETQRNKGNFPGRFSGRQFSNSRSEMNVSTLELGDSALYLCASSAQGVNYGYTFGSGTRLTVV.

The chain combines TRBV19 with TRBJ1-6; 11 positions agree with TRBD1. CDR1 and CDR2 from the germline V gene are LNHDA and SQIVND (reference sequence). V was clipped by 5 bases and J by 7 bases; unmatched bases: 1. CDR3 length: 14 residues. The CDR3 here is CASSGTGGNSPLHF. Written as DNA, the CDR3 is TGTGCCAGTAGTGGGACAGGGGGGAATTCACCCCTCCACTTT.